This entry lists 25 T cell receptor beta chains sequenced from one sample in a study of regulatory T cells in long-lasting Graves disease (dated by TCRdb to the early 2020s). Preparation of the library involved multiplex PCR. Sequencing instrument: Illumina HiSeq 4000. TCR beta libraries were built with iRepertoire HTBI primers and Arm-PCR amplification of CDR3 regions. TCRdb applied fastp at Q25 and MiXCR to the public reads, then kept only in-frame beta chains. Entries that share a CDR3 protein sequence are merged under the most common genes and DNA. The sample table shows 450,000 to 600,000 distinct CDR3 sequences, and about 16% are seen once. 9.5% to 15% of the sample rests with the top ten. According to the study, the label for this sample's time point signals: newly diagnosed GD, antithyroid drugs for less than 3 months. For both TCR sequencing and RNA sequencing, RNA was extracted from PBMCs in TRIzol.

This sample also belongs to another study, concerning T cells in Graves' hyperthyroidism and ophthalmopathy.

Sequences were derived from peripheral blood mononuclear cells (PBMCs), sampled at new diagnosis, from a patient treated with antithyroid drugs. Source of these receptors: a man in his forties with Graves disease. Donor details come from another sample of the same person, matched by shared clones.

This clonotype was seen only a few times. CDR3 nucleotide sequence: TGTGCCAGTAGTATCCCGGAGCAACAGCCCCAGCATTTT. This codes for CASSIPEQQPQHF. The J gene is TRBJ1-5, the V gene TRBV19; D gene unclear. There are 13 residues in the CDR3. Germline values: CDR1 LNHDA, CDR2 SQIVND (reference sequence). V was pared by 3 bases and J by 7 bases, with 10 bases between.

Points on this clonotype: One base away lies a much larger clone, so this may be a sequencing read error. The rearrangement uses TRBV6-1 and TRBJ2-7; the match to TRBD2 covers 13 bases. CDR1 is MNHNS and CDR2 is SASEGT in the germline V gene. V lost 7 bases to trimming and J lost 7 bases; unmatched junction nucleotides: 7. The CDR3 is made up of 14 amino acids. CDR3 sequence reads: CASIGTSGIGEQYF. The CDR3 nucleotides are TGTGCCAGCATAGGGACTAGCGGGATAGGGGAGCAGTACTTC.

The chain recombines TRBV5-1 with TRBJ2-5, with 7 bases that match TRBD1. The CDR3 contains 14 residues. The V gene's germline CDR1 is SGHRS and CDR2 YFSETQ. J gave up 4 bases and V 3 bases, and 6 bases lay outside the gene matches. This CDR3 is CASSYGQVGETQYF. The CDR3 nucleotides read TGCGCCAGCAGCTACGGACAGGTCGGAGAGACCCAGTACTTC.

In this sample, this clonotype turned up a few times. The rearrangement joins TRBV4-2 to TRBJ1-1, with a tentative D call TRBD1 (6 bases). Between the trimmed V and J ends, which lost 6 bases and 1 base, there was a span of 12 bases. The CDR3 consists of 14 residues. CDR1 and CDR2 from the germline V gene are LGHNA and YNFKEQ. The CDR3 spells CASRLLDRNTEAFF. The DNA for the CDR3 is TGTGCCAGCAGACTATTGGACAGGAACACTGAAGCTTTCTTT.

This clonotype was observed a handful of times. The V call is TRBV29-1, the J call TRBJ2-5, with 10 nucleotides matching TRBD1. The CDR3 loop spans 15 amino acids. The germline CDR1 and CDR2 sequences are SQVTM and ANQGSEA. V lost 6 bases and J lost 0; bases outside the gene matches: 7. The DNA of the CDR3 is TGCAGCGTGCCGGGGGACAGGGGCAACCAAGAGACCCAGTACTTC. Translation: CSVPGDRGNQETQYF.

This clonotype came up many times. The chain has TRBV6-1 and TRBJ2-7; D is unclear. The CDR3 consists of 12 residues. V lost 6 bases, J lost 6 bases, and 12 bases lay in between. Germline assignment: CDR1 MNHNS and CDR2 SASEGT. The CDR3 reads CASRTPSGEQYF. As DNA, the CDR3 is TGTGCCAGCAGAACTCCCTCGGGCGAGCAGTACTTC.

This clonotype was seen ten or more times. The chain couples TRBV5-4 to TRBJ2-7; D could derive from TRBD1 or TRBD2 (5 bases each). V shed 0 bases and J shed 2 bases, with 9 bases lying between them. Germline loops: CDR1 SGHNT, CDR2 YYREEE (reference sequence). This CDR3 is 14 amino acids long. The CDR3 bases are TGTGCCAGCAGCTTGGTGGGGGAAACCTACGAGCAGTACTTC. Protein product: CASSLVGETYEQYF.

This clonotype was seen ten or more times. The chain couples TRBV6-1 to TRBJ2-1; 10 nucleotides align to TRBD2. The V and J ends lost 7 bases and 7 bases, in that order; junction bases with no gene match: 7. The CDR3 runs 14 residues. Germline V gene data show CDR1 as MNHNS and CDR2 as SASEGT. This CDR3 reads CASTESGGGNEQFF. The CDR3 DNA is TGTGCCAGCACAGAGAGCGGGGGGGGGAATGAGCAGTTCTTC.

About this clonotype: One end of the junction is discordant with germline, which a read error may explain. The chain uses TRBV18 and TRBJ2-5; D possibly corresponds to TRBD2 (5 bases). Germline V gives CDR1 KGHSH, CDR2 LQKENI. The CDR3 length is 11 residues. The chain's CDR3 is CASSPRETQHF. Here the CDR3 DNA reads TGTGCCAGCTCACCACGGGAGACCCAGCACTTC.

The chain employs TRBV10-3 and TRBJ2-5; D gene unclear. This CDR3 has 16 amino acids. Germline CDR1 and CDR2: ENHRY and SYGVKD. V gave up 0 bases and J gave up 5 bases, with 16 bases separating them. The CDR3 bases are TGTGCCATCAGTGAGTCAGTCCCCATGCAGTGGGAGACCCAGTACTTC. It specifies CAISESVPMQWETQYF.

This clonotype was found many times. The CDR3: CASSQLAGANTEAFF. CDR3 nucleotides: TGTGCCAGCAGCCAACTGGCAGGGGCGAACACTGAAGCTTTCTTT. The chain combines TRBV3-1 with TRBJ1-1, with D possibly matching TRBD1 (6 bases). This CDR3 contains 15 residues. Germline V gene lookup returns CDR1 LGHDT and CDR2 YNNKEL (reference sequence). Trimming took off 2 bases at V and 1 base at J, with 11 bases between the two ends.

This clonotype was recorded many times. The rearrangement joins TRBV27 to TRBJ2-1; a weak D match, TRBD1 (7 bases). The germline V gene has CDR1 MNHEY and CDR2 SMNVEV (reference sequence). V was trimmed by 7 bases and J by 4 bases, leaving 20 bases between them. This CDR3 is 16 amino acids long. The CDR3 here is CASTTTGAGGYNEQFF. The CDR3 nucleotides are TGTGCCAGCACCACCACCGGGGCAGGGGGGTACAATGAGCAGTTCTTC.

The V and J genes are TRBV10-3 and TRBJ2-7; a possible D gene is TRBD2 (7 bases). The CDR3 consists of 13 residues. V gave up 4 bases and J gave up 6 bases, with 13 bases separating them. Germline V gene sequence: CDR1 ENHRY, CDR2 SYGVKD. The CDR3 sequence: CAISGGGEAEQYF. The CDR3 DNA is TGTGCCATCAGTGGGGGGGGCGAGGCCGAGCAGTACTTC.

This clonotype has just one count. One junction end does not reproduce the germline sequence, and a read error may be involved. This chain links TRBV19 with TRBJ1-5; TRBD1 agrees at 9 bases. CDR1 and CDR2 from the germline V gene are LNHDA and SQIVND (reference sequence). This CDR3 has 14 residues. CDR3 region: CASRRTGDNQAQHF. In DNA form, the CDR3 reads TGTGCCAGTAGACGGACAGGGGACAATCAGGCCCAGCATTTT.

This clonotype occurred many times. The gene calls are TRBV5-1 and TRBJ2-1; D gene uncertain. CDR3 length: 13 amino acids. Trimming removed 3 bases from V and 12 bases from J, with 16 bases in between. The germline V gene encodes CDR1 SGHRS and CDR2 YFSETQ. The CDR3 sequence is CASSSGQVGPQFF. As DNA, the CDR3 is TGCGCCAGCAGCTCCGGTCAGGTCGGTCCGCAGTTCTTC.

This clonotype occurred many times. The chain uses TRBV7-8 and TRBJ2-1; 8 bases align to TRBD1. Germline CDR1 is SGHVS and CDR2 is FQNEAQ. The junction had 4 bases not matched to a gene; V was cut back by 5 bases and J by 1 base. CDR3 length: 15 residues. The chain's CDR3 is CASSTRGQSYNEQFF. The DNA for the CDR3 is TGTGCCAGCAGCACCAGGGGGCAATCCTACAATGAGCAGTTCTTC.

This clonotype showed up many times. Here the CDR3 reads CASRRGTGASYEQYF. CDR3 bases: TGTGCCAGCAGGAGGGGGACAGGGGCCTCCTACGAGCAGTACTTC. V usage is TRBV2 and J usage is TRBJ2-7; 10 bases align to TRBD1. The CDR3 has 15 amino acids. CDR1 is SNHLY, CDR2 FYNNEI, per germline. V dropped 6 bases and J dropped 0; count of bases not matched to a gene: 5.

This clonotype was recorded many times. V is TRBV27 and J is TRBJ2-1; TRBD2 matches at 7 bases. The germline V gene encodes CDR1 MNHEY and CDR2 SMNVEV (reference sequence). Unmatched junction bases numbered 10, after V lost 4 bases and J lost 7 bases. The CDR3 spans 15 residues. This CDR3 is CASSSQRDDRNEQFF. CDR3 DNA sequence: TGTGCCAGCAGTTCTCAGCGGGACGACCGAAATGAGCAGTTCTTC.

There are a few counts of this clonotype. The V call is TRBV7-2, the J call TRBJ2-5, with D unclear. Trimming removed 6 bases at V and 5 bases at J, with 10 bases between. In germline, CDR1 is SGHTA, CDR2 FQGNSA. The CDR3 totals 12 residues. CDR3 sequence: CASSNYGETQYF. The CDR3 coding sequence is TGTGCCAGCAGTAACTATGGGGAGACCCAGTACTTC.

This clonotype was counted a few times. At one of its ends the junction is not consistent with the germline gene, which may arise from a read error. CDR3 amino acids: CAGSLEGGSGNIQYF. In DNA form, the CDR3 reads TGTGCCGGCAGCTTAGAAGGGGGCTCGGGGAACATTCAGTACTTC. The chain links TRBV11-2 to TRBJ2-4; 7 bases line up with TRBD1. This CDR3 contains 15 residues. The germline CDR1 and CDR2 sequences are SGHAT and FQNNGV.

Comment on this clonotype: Since a much larger clone is just one base distant, this may be a read error. The rearrangement links TRBV5-1 to TRBJ2-1, with 7 bases fitting TRBD2. In germline, CDR1 is SGHRS, CDR2 YFSETQ. This CDR3 is 17 amino acids long. The CDR3 protein is CAGSVNPGTNFYNEQFF. The CDR3 DNA is TGCGCCGGCAGCGTAAATCCCGGGACTAACTTCTACAATGAGCAGTTCTTC.

This clonotype was detected ten times or more. The V and J genes are TRBV12-3 or TRBV12-4 and TRBJ2-5; TRBD2 matches at 8 bases. This CDR3 has 13 amino acids. After removal of 3 bases from V and 5 bases from J, the junction contained 2 bases not matched to a gene. The CDR3 region is CASSFRGGETQYF. CDR3 nucleotide sequence: TGTGCCAGCAGTTTCCGGGGGGGGGAGACCCAGTACTTC.

This clonotype was seen many times. V gene TRBV6-1 combines with J gene TRBJ2-5, with 7 nucleotides matching TRBD1. There are 11 residues in the CDR3. Germline lookup yields CDR1 MNHNS and CDR2 SASEGT. With V trimmed by 5 bases and J by 9 bases, 3 bases remained unmatched. The CDR3 DNA follows: TGTGCCAGCAGTAACAGGGGAGCCCAGTACTTC. Its translation is CASSNRGAQYF.

This clonotype was picked up a small number of times. A much larger clone differs by one base, so this may be a read error. The rearrangement links TRBV11-2 to TRBJ2-1, with TRBD2 matching over 8 bases. There are 14 residues in the CDR3. Unmatched junction bases numbered 5, after V lost 5 bases and J lost 5 bases. Germline CDR1 and CDR2: SGHAT and FQNNGV. The CDR3 sequence: CASSLSGGHNEQFF. Here the CDR3 DNA reads TGTGCCAGCAGCCTTTCGGGAGGGCACAATGAGCAGTTCTTC.

This clonotype was recorded at least ten times. The V and J genes are TRBV5-1 and TRBJ2-7; D perhaps matches TRBD2 (5 bases). The germline V and J ends were trimmed by 2 bases and 3 bases, with 6 bases remaining between them. CDR3 size: 12 residues. Germline lookup yields CDR1 SGHRS and CDR2 YFSETQ. CDR3 coding DNA: TGCGCCAGCAGCTTCGAGGGCTACGAGCAGTACTTC. This translates into CASSFEGYEQYF. Full variable domain (rest looked up from reference TRBV5-1 and TRBJ2-7): KAGVTQTPRYLIKTRGQQVTLSCSPISGHRSVSWYQQTPGQGLQFLFEYFSETQRNKGNFPGRFSGRQFSNSRSEMNVSTLELGDSALYLCASSFEGYEQYFGPGTRLTVT.